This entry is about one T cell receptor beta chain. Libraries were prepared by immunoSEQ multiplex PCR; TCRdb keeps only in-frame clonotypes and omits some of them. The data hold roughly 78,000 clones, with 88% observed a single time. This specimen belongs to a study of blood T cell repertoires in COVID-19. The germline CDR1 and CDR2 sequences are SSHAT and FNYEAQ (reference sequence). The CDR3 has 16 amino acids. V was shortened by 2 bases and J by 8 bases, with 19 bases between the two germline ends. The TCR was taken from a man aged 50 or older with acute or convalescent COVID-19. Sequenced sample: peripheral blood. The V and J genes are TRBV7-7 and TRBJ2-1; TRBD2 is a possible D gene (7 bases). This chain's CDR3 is CASSLNEGGIGDEQFF. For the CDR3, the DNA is TGTGCCAGCAGCTTAAACGAGGGGGGGATTGGCGATGAGCAGTTCTTC. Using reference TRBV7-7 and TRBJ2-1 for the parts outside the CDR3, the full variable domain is GAGVSQSPRYKVTKRGQDVTLRCDPISSHATLYWYQQALGQGPEFLTYFNYEAQPDKSGLPSDRFSAERPEGSISTLTIQRTEQRDSAMYRCASSLNEGGIGDEQFFGPGTRLTVL.